This T cell receptor beta chain was sequenced for a study of T-cell reconstitution after alpha-beta-depleted transplantation in children. This CDR3 is 15 amino acids long. The library targeted TCRbeta and was prepared with unique molecular identifiers. TCRdb used MiXCR to reprocess the PCR reads, holding one entry per CDR3 protein. The sample has fewer than 120,000 distinct CDR3 sequences; approximately 10% are singletons. With respect to this clonotype: One junction end disagrees with the germline gene, perhaps due to a read error.

The chain combines TRBV12-3 or TRBV12-4 with TRBJ2-3, with D perhaps TRBD2 (5 bases). The material was PBMCs from the stem cell graft donor, obtained from the stem cell graft. This sequence was found in a human donor who donated a stem cell graft to a child with acute lymphoblastic leukemia. CDR3 amino acids: CASSLTRDGTDTQYF. The DNA of the CDR3 is TGTGCCAGCAGCCTAACTAGAGATGGCACAGATACGCAGTATTTC.